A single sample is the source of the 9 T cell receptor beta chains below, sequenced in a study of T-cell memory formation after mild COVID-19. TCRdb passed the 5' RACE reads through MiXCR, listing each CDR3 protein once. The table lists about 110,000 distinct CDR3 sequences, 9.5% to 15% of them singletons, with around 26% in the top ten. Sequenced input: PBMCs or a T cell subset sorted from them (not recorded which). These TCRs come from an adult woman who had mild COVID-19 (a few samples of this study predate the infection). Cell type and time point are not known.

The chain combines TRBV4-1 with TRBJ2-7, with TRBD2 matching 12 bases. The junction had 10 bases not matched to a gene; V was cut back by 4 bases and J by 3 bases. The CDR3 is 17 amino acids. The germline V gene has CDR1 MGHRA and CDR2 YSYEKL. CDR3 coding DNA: TGCGCCAGCAGCCCCACTAGCGGGGGGACCTCTAACTACGAGCAGTACTTC. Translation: CASSPTSGGTSNYEQYF.

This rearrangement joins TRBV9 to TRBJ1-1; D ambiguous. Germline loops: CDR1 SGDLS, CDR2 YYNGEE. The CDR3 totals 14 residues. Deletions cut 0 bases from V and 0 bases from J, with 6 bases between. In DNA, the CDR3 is TGTGCCAGCAGCGTAGGCAGGATGAACACTGAAGCTTTCTTT. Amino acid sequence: CASSVGRMNTEAFF.

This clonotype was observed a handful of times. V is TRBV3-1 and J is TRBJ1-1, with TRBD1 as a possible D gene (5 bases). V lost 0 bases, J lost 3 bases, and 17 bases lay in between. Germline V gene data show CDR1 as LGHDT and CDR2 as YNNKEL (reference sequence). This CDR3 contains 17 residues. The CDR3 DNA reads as TGTGCCAGCAGCCAAGATGTGTACGGGGGGAGGGACACTGAAGCTTTCTTT. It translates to CASSQDVYGGRDTEAFF.

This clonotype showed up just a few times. The CDR3 DNA reads as TGTGCCAGCAGCCAAGATTTGAGGCCTCCCAGGGGTCTCTACGAGCAGTACTTC. Encoded protein: CASSQDLRPPRGLYEQYF. The chain couples TRBV4-2 to TRBJ2-7; the D gene is possibly TRBD1 (6 bases). Looked up from germline, CDR1 is LGHNA and CDR2 is YNFKEQ. V was pared by 0 bases and J by 3 bases, with 21 bases between. The CDR3 covers 18 residues.

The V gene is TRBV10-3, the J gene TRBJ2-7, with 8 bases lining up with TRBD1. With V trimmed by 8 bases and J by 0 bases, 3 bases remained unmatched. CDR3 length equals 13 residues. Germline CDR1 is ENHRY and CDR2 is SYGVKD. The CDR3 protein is CAIWDRSSYEQYF. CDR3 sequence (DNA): TGTGCCATCTGGGACAGGAGCTCCTACGAGCAGTACTTC.

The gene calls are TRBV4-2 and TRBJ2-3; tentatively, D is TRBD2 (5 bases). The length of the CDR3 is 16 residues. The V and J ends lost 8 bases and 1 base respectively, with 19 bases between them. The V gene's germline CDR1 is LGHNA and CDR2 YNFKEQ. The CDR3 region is CASGRAGPEGTDTQYF. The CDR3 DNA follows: TGTGCCAGCGGCCGCGCCGGTCCGGAGGGCACAGATACGCAGTATTTT.

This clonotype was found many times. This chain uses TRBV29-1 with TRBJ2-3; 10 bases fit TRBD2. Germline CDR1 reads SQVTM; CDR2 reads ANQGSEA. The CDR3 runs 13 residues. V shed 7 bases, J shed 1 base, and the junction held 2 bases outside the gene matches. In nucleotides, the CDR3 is TGCAGCGACGGACTAGCGGGCACAGATACGCAGTATTTT. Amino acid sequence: CSDGLAGTDTQYF.

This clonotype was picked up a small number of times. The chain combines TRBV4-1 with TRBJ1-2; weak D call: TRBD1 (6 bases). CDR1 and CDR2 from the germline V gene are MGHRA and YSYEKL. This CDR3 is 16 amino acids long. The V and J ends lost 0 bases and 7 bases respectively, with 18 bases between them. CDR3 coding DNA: TGCGCCAGCAGCCAAGACGGAACAGGGAGCTTGACTGGCTACACCTTC. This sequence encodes CASSQDGTGSLTGYTF.

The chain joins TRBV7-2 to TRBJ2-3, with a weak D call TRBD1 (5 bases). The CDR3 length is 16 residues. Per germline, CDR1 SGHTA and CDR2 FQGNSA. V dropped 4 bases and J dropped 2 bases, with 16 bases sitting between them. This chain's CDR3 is CASSSLTAQFTDTQYF. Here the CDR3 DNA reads TGTGCCAGCAGCTCCCTGACAGCTCAGTTCACAGATACGCAGTATTTT. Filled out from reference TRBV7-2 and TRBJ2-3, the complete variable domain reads GAGVSQSPSNKVTEKGKDVELRCDPISGHTALYWYRQSLGQGLEFLIYFQGNSAPDKSGLPSDRFSAERTGGSVSTLTIQRTQQEDSAVYLCASSSLTAQFTDTQYFGPGTRLTVL.